The 29 T cell receptor beta chains below come from one sample, sequenced in a study of Graves' ophthalmopathy and Graves' hyperthyroidism. Amplification from RNA transcripts yielded the TCR beta CDR3 regions. First-round RT-PCR employed HTBI primers, with a second-round multiplex PCR after it. TCRdb called the multiplex PCR reads again in MiXCR, with one record for every CDR3 protein. Of over 500,000 distinct CDR3 sequences in the sample, approximately 22% were seen once. Sequencing was performed on peripheral blood. Receptor source: a young woman with stable Graves' hyperthyroidism. Some clones in this sample may be carry-over from other donors' samples.

This sequence joins TRBV10-3 and TRBJ2-2; D unresolved. The ends were cut back, 7 bases at V and 4 bases at J, with 16 bases in the middle. Germline V gene lookup returns CDR1 ENHRY and CDR2 SYGVKD. This CDR3 comprises 15 residues. The CDR3 reads CAIKGGLESTGELFF. Here the CDR3 DNA reads TGTGCCATCAAGGGTGGGCTCGAGAGCACCGGGGAGCTGTTTTTT.

This clonotype was picked up many times. The gene calls are TRBV6-1 and TRBJ1-1; D is perhaps TRBD1 (6 bases). The CDR3 extends over 13 amino acids. CDR1 and CDR2 (germline): MNHNS, SASEGT. Trimming removed 4 bases at V and 7 bases at J, with 13 bases between. Written as DNA, the CDR3 is TGTGCCAGCAGTGTCCTGGGGGCGGTTGAAGCTTTCTTT. This encodes CASSVLGAVEAFF.

CDR3 nucleotides: TGTGCCAGCAGCTTGGGCCGGGACAGGGGTTTGAACACTGAAGCTTTCTTT. This translates into CASSLGRDRGLNTEAFF. V and J are TRBV5-4 and TRBJ1-1; TRBD1 matches at 10 bases. This CDR3 has 17 residues. The V and J ends lost 0 bases and 0 bases, in that order; junction bases with no gene match: 5. Per the germline V gene, CDR1 is SGHNT and CDR2 is YYREEE (reference sequence).

This clonotype was found many times. The chain links TRBV9 to TRBJ2-7; perhaps TRBD1 as D (7 bases). The CDR3 is made up of 15 amino acids. V gave up 0 bases and J gave up 1 base, with 11 bases separating them. From germline, CDR1 is SGDLS and CDR2 YYNGEE. The CDR3: CASSVAAGGSYEQYF. In nucleotides, the CDR3 is TGTGCCAGCAGCGTAGCGGCAGGGGGGTCCTACGAGCAGTACTTC.

The gene calls are TRBV19 and TRBJ2-2; 11 bases fit TRBD2. The CDR3 contains 15 residues. Trimming removed 7 bases from V and 4 bases from J; junction bases left unmatched: 5. CDR1 and CDR2 (germline): LNHDA, SQIVND (reference sequence). The CDR3 spells CASIIGTSGTGELFF. CDR3 DNA: TGTGCCAGTATTATTGGGACTAGCGGCACCGGGGAGCTGTTTTTT.

In DNA, the CDR3 is TGTGCCAGCAGCTTGGTCGGGAGGCATAGCAACGAGCAGTACTTC. It yields the protein CASSLVGRHSNEQYF. The chain has TRBV7-2 and TRBJ2-7; 7 nucleotides agree with TRBD2. The CDR3 runs 15 residues. The V gene's germline CDR1 is SGHTA and CDR2 FQGNSA. With V trimmed by 3 bases and J by 5 bases, 10 bases remained unmatched.

This clonotype showed up just once. The chain couples TRBV14 to TRBJ2-7, with D perhaps matching TRBD1 (6 bases). The CDR3 has 12 residues. V shed 3 bases and J shed 5 bases, with 8 bases lying between them. Looked up from germline, CDR1 is SGHDN and CDR2 is FVKESK. CDR3 residues: CASSHWGHEQYF. As DNA, the CDR3 is TGTGCCAGCAGCCATTGGGGGCACGAGCAGTACTTC.

This clonotype appeared many times. This chain links TRBV4-1 with TRBJ1-2, with a tentative D call TRBD1 (6 bases). The CDR3 runs to 15 residues. Germline CDR1 and CDR2: MGHRA and YSYEKL. Trimming pared 0 bases from V and 3 bases from J, leaving 11 bases between. Written as DNA, the CDR3 is TGCGCCAGCAGCCAAGATGGAGGGGGGTACTATGGCTACACCTTC. Translation gives CASSQDGGGYYGYTF.

The chain links TRBV12-3 or TRBV12-4 to TRBJ1-2; D unclear. V lost 1 base to trimming and J lost 4 bases, with 10 bases between them. There are 14 residues in the CDR3. CDR3: CASSLGPALYGYTF. The DNA for the CDR3 is TGTGCCAGCAGTTTAGGTCCAGCTCTCTATGGCTACACCTTC.

In its sample, this clonotype was seen many times. V gene TRBV7-3 combines with J gene TRBJ2-5; 13 bases match TRBD2. The CDR3 is 18 residues long. The V segment lost 5 bases and the J segment 2 bases; nucleotides outside the gene matches: 11. Per the germline V gene, CDR1 is SGHTA and CDR2 is FQGTGA. CDR3 coding DNA: TGTGCCAGCAGCCCCGGGACTAGCGGGATCTGGGTGCAAGAGACCCAGTACTTC. Protein: CASSPGTSGIWVQETQYF.

This clonotype was counted ten times or more. The rearrangement joins TRBV7-2 to TRBJ1-1; D gene uncertain. Germline assignment: CDR1 SGHTA and CDR2 FQGNSA. CDR3 size: 14 residues. The ends were cut back, 6 bases at V and 4 bases at J, with 15 bases in the middle. CDR3 loop: CASSKETQLTEAFF. The CDR3 DNA reads as TGTGCCAGCAGTAAGGAGACACAGCTCACTGAAGCTTTCTTT. Supplemented by reference TRBV7-2 and TRBJ1-1, the full variable domain reads GAGVSQSPSNKVTEKGKDVELRCDPISGHTALYWYRQSLGQGLEFLIYFQGNSAPDKSGLPSDRFSAERTGGSVSTLTIQRTQQEDSAVYLCASSKETQLTEAFFGQGTRLTVV.

About this clonotype: A read error may explain this, as a much larger clone is one base away. The chain couples TRBV11-2 to TRBJ2-5; D could derive from TRBD1 or TRBD2 (5 bases each). The CDR3 is 11 residues long. Per the germline V gene, CDR1 is SGHAT and CDR2 is FQNNGV. This CDR3 is CASSLEGTKYF. CDR3 nucleotides: TGTGCCAGCAGCTTAGAAGGGACCAAGTACTTC.

This clonotype was picked up many times. V and J are TRBV6-2 or TRBV6-3 and TRBJ2-7; D not resolved. V was clipped by 0 bases and J by 0 bases, with 12 bases between them. Germline assignment: CDR1 MNHEY and CDR2 SVGEGT. The CDR3 has 16 amino acids. CDR3 region: CASSYSGAWDSYEQYF. The CDR3 DNA reads TGTGCCAGCAGTTACTCCGGCGCTTGGGACTCCTACGAGCAGTACTTC.

This clonotype was found once. The rearrangement joins TRBV30 to TRBJ2-7, with 7 bases matching TRBD1. V dropped 1 base and J dropped 1; count of bases not matched to a gene: 4. This CDR3 is 14 amino acids long. CDR1 is GTSNPN, CDR2 SVGIG, per germline (reference sequence). CDR3: CAWSGDSLSYEQYF. The CDR3 DNA reads TGTGCCTGGAGTGGGGACAGTCTTTCCTACGAGCAGTACTTC.

The table lists this clonotype with many counts. This chain connects TRBV6-5 to TRBJ1-3; D remains unclear. V was clipped by 7 bases and J by 4 bases, with 5 bases between them. The CDR3 is 11 residues long. Germline CDR1 MNHEY, CDR2 SVGAGI. CDR3 sequence: CASTQGNTIYF. The CDR3 DNA is TGTGCCAGCACCCAGGGAAACACCATATATTTT.

This clonotype was picked up a small number of times. The chain uses TRBV2 and TRBJ2-5, with TRBD2 matching 12 bases. This CDR3 contains 18 residues. V lost 5 bases to trimming and J lost 5 bases; unmatched junction nucleotides: 15. The V gene's germline CDR1 is SNHLY and CDR2 FYNNEI. CDR3 in DNA: TGTGCCAGCAGTACCCGACTAGCGGGGGCCCCGGGGGGGGAGACCCAGTACTTC. This sequence encodes CASSTRLAGAPGGETQYF.

This clonotype was observed a few times. The V gene is TRBV10-3, the J gene TRBJ2-5; 7 bases are a match to TRBD2. The CDR3 covers 17 residues. CDR1 is ENHRY, CDR2 SYGVKD, per germline. Germline trimming cut 5 bases from V and 3 bases from J; bases unmatched to any gene: 15. CDR3 residues: CAISLRGRGGDEETQYF. CDR3 DNA sequence: TGTGCCATCAGTTTACGGGGGAGGGGCGGGGATGAAGAGACCCAGTACTTC.

This chain connects TRBV3-1 to TRBJ2-7; D tentatively reads TRBD1 or TRBD2 (5 bases each). The CDR3 loop spans 16 amino acids. Germline CDR1 is LGHDT and CDR2 is YNNKEL (reference sequence). The V and J ends lost 3 bases and 1 base respectively, with 16 bases between them. The CDR3 coding sequence is TGTGCCAGCAGCCACACCGGGACCGAGTTATCCTACGAGCAGTACTTC. Its protein is CASSHTGTELSYEQYF.

In its sample, this clonotype was seen many times. V is TRBV12-5 and J is TRBJ1-1; D might be TRBD1 (6 bases). The CDR3 runs 16 residues. CDR1 is LGHNT, CDR2 FRNRAP, per germline. The V and J ends lost 0 bases and 4 bases respectively, with 15 bases between them. The CDR3 loop is CASGLVVDSRGTEAFF. CDR3 DNA sequence: TGTGCTAGTGGTTTGGTAGTCGACAGCAGGGGCACTGAAGCTTTCTTT.

This clonotype was found many times. CDR3 loop: CASTPEVTYEQYF. The DNA for the CDR3 is TGTGCCAGCACTCCGGAGGTGACCTACGAGCAGTACTTC. The chain is built from TRBV28 and TRBJ2-7, with a weak D call TRBD2 (5 bases). The CDR3 is 13 amino acids. The V and J ends lost 7 bases and 2 bases respectively, with 12 bases between them. Germline loops: CDR1 MDHEN, CDR2 SYDVKM.

The chain uses TRBV12-3 or TRBV12-4 and TRBJ1-3, with D possibly being TRBD1 (5 bases). V was trimmed by 2 bases and J by 4 bases, leaving 12 bases between them. CDR3 length equals 15 residues. In DNA, the CDR3 is TGTGCCAGCAGTTTATCTGGGGCTCCAGGAAACACCATATATTTT. Its translation: CASSLSGAPGNTIYF.

Ten or more counts support this clonotype. The chain employs TRBV7-9 and TRBJ1-5; 10 bases fit TRBD1. The CDR3 is 15 residues long. Losses at the gene ends were 6 bases for V and 7 bases for J; bases not matched to a gene: 9. CDR1 SEHNR and CDR2 FQNEAQ come from the germline V gene (reference sequence). DNA of the CDR3: TGTGCCAGCAGTTTGACAGGGGGCGGAGAGCAGCCCCAGCATTTT. It translates to CASSLTGGGEQPQHF.

The genes are TRBV7-3 and TRBJ2-2; TRBD1 aligns across 10 bases. Germline CDR1 reads SGHTA; CDR2 reads FQGTGA. This CDR3 is 17 amino acids long. The V and J ends lost 5 bases and 4 bases, in that order; junction bases with no gene match: 10. CDR3 bases: TGTGCCAGCAGCACGTTCCGGGACAGGGGTTCCACCGGGGAGCTGTTTTTT. It is translated as CASSTFRDRGSTGELFF.

This clonotype showed up many times. This chain links TRBV6-1 with TRBJ1-1; 10 bases fit TRBD1. The germline V gene encodes CDR1 MNHNS and CDR2 SASEGT. Trimming removed 2 bases from V and 2 bases from J; junction bases left unmatched: 8. The CDR3 totals 17 residues. The CDR3 region is CASSEQTGGLANTEAFF. CDR3 coding DNA: TGTGCCAGCAGTGAACAGACAGGGGGCTTGGCTAACACTGAAGCTTTCTTT.

The chain is built from TRBV19 and TRBJ1-5; D remains ambiguous. Germline CDR1 reads LNHDA; CDR2 reads SQIVND (reference sequence). This CDR3 contains 12 residues. Between the trimmed V and J ends, which lost 7 bases and 5 bases, there was a span of 9 bases. The CDR3 is CASTVSDQPQHF. In DNA, the CDR3 is TGTGCCAGTACCGTCAGCGATCAGCCCCAGCATTTT.

Notes on this clonotype: A much larger clone differs by one base, so this may be a read error. The chain joins TRBV30 to TRBJ2-2; no firm D call. Trimming took 5 bases from V and 6 from J, leaving 10 bases between them. Germline V gives CDR1 GTSNPN, CDR2 SVGIG (reference sequence). The CDR3 totals 12 residues. CDR3 sequence reads: CAWCLAPGELFF. The CDR3 coding sequence is TGTGCCTGGTGCCTCGCGCCCGGGGAGCTGTTTTTT.

This clonotype was observed a handful of times. V gene TRBV12-3 or TRBV12-4 combines with J gene TRBJ1-1; unclear D gene. The CDR3 length is 14 residues. Between the trimmed V and J ends, which lost 5 bases and 2 bases, there was a span of 12 bases. The CDR3 region is CASSTRWGNTEAFF. In DNA, the CDR3 is TGTGCCAGCAGTACTCGATGGGGAAACACTGAAGCTTTCTTT.

The chain couples TRBV6-1 to TRBJ2-6, with D possibly called TRBD1 or TRBD2 (5 bases each). Germline CDR1 and CDR2: MNHNS and SASEGT. Between the trimmed V and J ends, which lost 6 bases and 0 bases, there was a span of 9 bases. This CDR3 is built from 15 residues. This CDR3 reads CASRGEPSGANVLTF. CDR3 bases: TGTGCCAGCAGAGGGGAGCCCTCTGGGGCCAACGTCCTGACTTTC.

This chain uses TRBV6-1 with TRBJ2-3; 9 bases agree with TRBD1. Germline V lookup: CDR1 MNHNS, CDR2 SASEGT. V was pared by 6 bases and J by 2 bases, with 6 bases of the junction left unmatched. This CDR3 comprises 15 residues. The CDR3 loop reads CASRPGTGLTDTQYF. DNA of the CDR3: TGTGCCAGCAGGCCCGGGACAGGGCTCACAGATACGCAGTATTTT.